This TCR beta chain originates from a study of blood T cell repertoires in COVID-19. Study details: Acute-phase and convalescent COVID-19 samples originated in the United States, Italy and Spain.

This CDR3 is 15 amino acids long. Trimming took 4 bases from V and 2 from J; bases not matched to a gene: 8. Germline loops: CDR1 LGHDT, CDR2 YNNKEL (reference sequence). Assay used: immunoSEQ multiplex PCR; TCRdb lists only in-frame clones, some missing. The sample shows about 380,000 clones, about 80% of them seen only once. The TCR comes from a human donor with acute or convalescent COVID-19. The donor label of this sample is uncertain. What was sequenced was peripheral blood. This chain links TRBV3-1 (or the pseudogene TRBV3-2) with TRBJ2-7; 7 bases map to TRBD2. Here the CDR3 reads CASSLGLVPAYEQYF. DNA for the CDR3: TGTGCCAGCAGCCTTGGACTAGTCCCCGCCTACGAGCAGTACTTC.